This TCR beta chain was recovered during a study of blood T cells in healthy people across ages. A second PCR of roughly 6 to 12 cycles used a sample-barcoded 5' primer and a J-beta primer mix. Each CDR3 protein is one row after TCRdb ran MiXCR on the 5' RACE reads. The data show about 2 million distinct CDR3 sequences, about 50% seen once. The V and J ends lost 7 bases and 6 bases respectively, with 10 bases between them. From germline, CDR1 is MNHEY and CDR2 SVGAGI. The length of the CDR3 is 12 residues. The sequence was obtained from a woman aged 40 to 50 in good health. The sequencing sample was made of blood. This sequence joins TRBV6-5 and TRBJ2-1; weak D call: TRBD1 (5 bases). In nucleotides, the CDR3 is TGTGCCAGCATAGGGGTCTTCAATGAGCAGTTCTTC. This encodes CASIGVFNEQFF.